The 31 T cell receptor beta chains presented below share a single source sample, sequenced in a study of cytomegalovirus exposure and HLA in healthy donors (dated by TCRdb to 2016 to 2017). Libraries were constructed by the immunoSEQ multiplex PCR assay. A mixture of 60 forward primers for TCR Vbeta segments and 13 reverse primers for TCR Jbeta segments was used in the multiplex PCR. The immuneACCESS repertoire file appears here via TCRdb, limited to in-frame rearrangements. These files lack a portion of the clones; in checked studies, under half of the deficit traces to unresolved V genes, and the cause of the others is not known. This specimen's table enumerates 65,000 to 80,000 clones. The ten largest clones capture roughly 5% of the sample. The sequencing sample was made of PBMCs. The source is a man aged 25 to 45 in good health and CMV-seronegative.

CDR3 loop: CASSVEFGTRYTF. In DNA form, the CDR3 reads TGTGCCAGCAGCGTCGAGTTCGGGACTAGATACACCTTC. This chain joins TRBV9 and TRBJ1-2; D might be TRBD1 (5 bases). Deletions cut 2 bases from V and 11 bases from J, with 16 bases between. The CDR3 spans 13 residues. Per germline, CDR1 SGDLS and CDR2 YYNGEE.

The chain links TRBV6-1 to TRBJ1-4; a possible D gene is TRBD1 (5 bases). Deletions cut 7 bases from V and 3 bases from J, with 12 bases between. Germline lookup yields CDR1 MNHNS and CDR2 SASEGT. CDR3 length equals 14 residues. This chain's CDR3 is CASTPGGANEKLFF. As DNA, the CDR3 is TGTGCCAGCACCCCCGGGGGTGCTAATGAAAAACTGTTTTTT.

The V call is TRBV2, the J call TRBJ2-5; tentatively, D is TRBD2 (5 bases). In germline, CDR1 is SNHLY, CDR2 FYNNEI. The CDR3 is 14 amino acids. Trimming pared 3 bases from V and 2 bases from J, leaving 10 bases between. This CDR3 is CASSERAGQETQYF. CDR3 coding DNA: TGTGCCAGCAGTGAGAGGGCCGGACAAGAGACCCAGTACTTC.

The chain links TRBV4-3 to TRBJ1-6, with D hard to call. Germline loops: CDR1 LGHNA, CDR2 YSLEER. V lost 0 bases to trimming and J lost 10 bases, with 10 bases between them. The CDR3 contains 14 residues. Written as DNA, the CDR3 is TGCGCCAGCAGCCAAGATAATGGAGGATCACCCCTCCACTTT. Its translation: CASSQDNGGSPLHF.

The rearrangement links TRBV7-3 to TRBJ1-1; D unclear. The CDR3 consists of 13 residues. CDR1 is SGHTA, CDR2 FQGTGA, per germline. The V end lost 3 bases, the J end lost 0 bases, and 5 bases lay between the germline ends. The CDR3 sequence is CASSLRMNTEAFF. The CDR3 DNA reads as TGTGCCAGCAGCTTGAGGATGAACACTGAAGCTTTCTTT.

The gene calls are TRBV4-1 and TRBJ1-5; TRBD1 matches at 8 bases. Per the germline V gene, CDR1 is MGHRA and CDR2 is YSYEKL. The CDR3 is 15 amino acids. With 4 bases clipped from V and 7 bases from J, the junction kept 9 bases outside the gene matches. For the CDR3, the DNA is TGCGCCAGCAGCCTCCGGGACAGGTCCGACCAGCCCCAGCATTTT. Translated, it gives CASSLRDRSDQPQHF.

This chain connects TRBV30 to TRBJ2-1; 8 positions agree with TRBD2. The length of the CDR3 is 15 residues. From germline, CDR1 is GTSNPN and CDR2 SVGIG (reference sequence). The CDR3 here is CATPTLSGRRHEQFF. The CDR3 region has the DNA TGTGCTACCCCAACCCTAAGCGGGAGAAGGCATGAGCAGTTCTTC.

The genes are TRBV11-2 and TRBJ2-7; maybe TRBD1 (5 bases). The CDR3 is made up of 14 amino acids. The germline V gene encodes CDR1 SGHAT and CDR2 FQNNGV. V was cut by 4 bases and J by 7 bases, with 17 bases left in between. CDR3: CASSSARAKGEQYF. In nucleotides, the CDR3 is TGTGCCAGCAGCTCCGCTAGAGCGAAGGGGGAGCAGTACTTC.

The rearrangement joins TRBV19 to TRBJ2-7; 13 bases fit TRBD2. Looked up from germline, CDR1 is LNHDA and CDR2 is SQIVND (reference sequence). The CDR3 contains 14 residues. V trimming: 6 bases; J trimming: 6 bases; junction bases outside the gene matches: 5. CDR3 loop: CASRRTSGRREQYF. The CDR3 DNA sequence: TGTGCCAGTAGACGGACTAGCGGGAGACGCGAGCAGTACTTC.

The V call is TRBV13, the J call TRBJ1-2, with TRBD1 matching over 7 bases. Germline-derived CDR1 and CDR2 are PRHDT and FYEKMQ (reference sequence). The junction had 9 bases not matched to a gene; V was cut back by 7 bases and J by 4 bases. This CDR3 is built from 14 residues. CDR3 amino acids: CASTMRGQFYGYTF. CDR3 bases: TGTGCCAGCACTATGCGGGGACAGTTCTATGGCTACACCTTC.

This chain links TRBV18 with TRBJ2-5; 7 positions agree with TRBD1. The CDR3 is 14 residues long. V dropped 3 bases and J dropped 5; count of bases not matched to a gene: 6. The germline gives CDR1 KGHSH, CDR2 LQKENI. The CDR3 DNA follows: TGTGCCAGCTCACCGATGACAGGGCTCGAGACCCAGTACTTC. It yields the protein CASSPMTGLETQYF.

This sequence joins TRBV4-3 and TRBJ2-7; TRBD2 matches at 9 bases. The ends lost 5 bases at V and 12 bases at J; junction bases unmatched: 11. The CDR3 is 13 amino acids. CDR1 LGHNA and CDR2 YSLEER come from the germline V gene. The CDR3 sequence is CASSALVAGVPYF. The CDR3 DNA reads TGCGCCAGCAGCGCCTTAGTAGCGGGAGTCCCGTACTTC.

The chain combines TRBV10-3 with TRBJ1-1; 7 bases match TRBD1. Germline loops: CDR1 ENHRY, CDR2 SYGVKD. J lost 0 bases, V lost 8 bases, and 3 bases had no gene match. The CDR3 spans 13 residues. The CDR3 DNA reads TGTGCCATCGGGGGACAGCTGAACACTGAAGCTTTCTTT. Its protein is CAIGGQLNTEAFF.

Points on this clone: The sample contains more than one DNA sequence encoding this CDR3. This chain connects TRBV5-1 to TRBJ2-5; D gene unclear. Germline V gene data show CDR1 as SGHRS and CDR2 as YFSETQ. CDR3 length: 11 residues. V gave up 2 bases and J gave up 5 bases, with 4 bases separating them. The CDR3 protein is CASSFGETQYF. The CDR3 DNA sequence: TGCGCCAGCAGCTTCGGGGAGACCCAGTACTTC.

The DNA of the CDR3 is TGCAGCGTTTCTTCCCCACCGGGGGTCAATGAGCAGTTCTTC. Its protein product is CSVSSPPGVNEQFF. This chain connects TRBV29-1 to TRBJ2-1; D is possibly TRBD2 (6 bases). The CDR3 sequence is 14 residues long. Germline V gene data show CDR1 as SQVTM and CDR2 as ANQGSEA. With 5 bases removed from V and 6 bases from J, the gap between germline ends came to 17 bases.

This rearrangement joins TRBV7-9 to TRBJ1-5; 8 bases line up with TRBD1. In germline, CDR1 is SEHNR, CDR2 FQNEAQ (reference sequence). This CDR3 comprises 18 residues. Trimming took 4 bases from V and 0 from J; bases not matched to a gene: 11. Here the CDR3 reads CASSSGTGVGFSNQPQHF. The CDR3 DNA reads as TGTGCCAGCAGCTCAGGGACAGGAGTAGGGTTTAGCAATCAGCCCCAGCATTTT. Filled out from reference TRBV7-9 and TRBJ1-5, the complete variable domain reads DTGVSQNPRHKITKRGQNVTFRCDPISEHNRLYWYRQTLGQGPEFLTYFQNEAQLEKSRLLSDRFSAERPKGSFSTLEIQRTEQGDSAMYLCASSSGTGVGFSNQPQHFGDGTRLSIL.

The CDR3 loop is CASSPNLQGPPLYGYTF. In nucleotides, the CDR3 is TGTGCCAGCTCACCAAATTTACAGGGACCCCCCCTCTATGGCTACACCTTC. V and J are TRBV18 and TRBJ1-2; D perhaps matches TRBD1 (6 bases). This CDR3 is built from 17 residues. The ends were cut back, 2 bases at V and 4 bases at J, with 20 bases in the middle. Germline values: CDR1 KGHSH, CDR2 LQKENI.

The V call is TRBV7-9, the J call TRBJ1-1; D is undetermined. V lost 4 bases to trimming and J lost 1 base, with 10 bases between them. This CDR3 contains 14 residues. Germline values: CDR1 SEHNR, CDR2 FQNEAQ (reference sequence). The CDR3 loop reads CASSSLDWNTEAFF. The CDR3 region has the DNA TGTGCCAGCAGCTCCCTGGACTGGAACACTGAAGCTTTCTTT.

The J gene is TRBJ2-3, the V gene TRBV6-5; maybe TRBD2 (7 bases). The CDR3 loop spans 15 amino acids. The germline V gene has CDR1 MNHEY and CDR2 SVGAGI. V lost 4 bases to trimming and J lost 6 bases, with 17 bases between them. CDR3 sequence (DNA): TGTGCCAGCAGTTCACGGGGGGCCCTAGATGATACGCAGTATTTT. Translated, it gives CASSSRGALDDTQYF.

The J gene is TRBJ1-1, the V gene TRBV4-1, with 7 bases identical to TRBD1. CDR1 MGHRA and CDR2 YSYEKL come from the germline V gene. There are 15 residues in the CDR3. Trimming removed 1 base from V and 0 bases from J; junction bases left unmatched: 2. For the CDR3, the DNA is TGCGCCAGCAGCCAAGCCACAGGGGTGAACACTGAAGCTTTCTTT. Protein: CASSQATGVNTEAFF.

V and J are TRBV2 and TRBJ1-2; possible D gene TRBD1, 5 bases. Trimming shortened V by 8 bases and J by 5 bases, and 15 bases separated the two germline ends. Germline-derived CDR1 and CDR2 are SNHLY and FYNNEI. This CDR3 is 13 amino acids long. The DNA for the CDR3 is TGTGCCAGCGGGGGGGTGGATACTTATGGCTACACCTTC. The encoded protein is CASGGVDTYGYTF.

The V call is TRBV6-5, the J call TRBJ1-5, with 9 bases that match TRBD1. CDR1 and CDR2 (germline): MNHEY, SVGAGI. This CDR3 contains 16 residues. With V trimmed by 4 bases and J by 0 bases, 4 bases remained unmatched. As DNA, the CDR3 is TGTGCCAGCAGTTCGGACAGGGGCTATAGCAATCAGCCCCAGCATTTT. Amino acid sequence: CASSSDRGYSNQPQHF.

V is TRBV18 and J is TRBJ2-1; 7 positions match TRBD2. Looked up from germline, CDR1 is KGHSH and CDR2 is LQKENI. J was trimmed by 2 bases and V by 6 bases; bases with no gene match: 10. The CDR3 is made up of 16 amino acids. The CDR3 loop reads CASSPPGRGTYNEQFF. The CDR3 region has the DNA TGTGCCAGCTCGCCTCCGGGGAGGGGAACCTACAATGAGCAGTTCTTC.

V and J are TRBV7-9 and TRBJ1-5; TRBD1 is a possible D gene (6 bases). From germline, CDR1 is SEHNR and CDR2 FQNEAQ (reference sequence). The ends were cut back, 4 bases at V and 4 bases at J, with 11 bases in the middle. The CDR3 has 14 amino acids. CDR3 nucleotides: TGTGCCAGCAGCTCCTCGGACAGTAATCAGCCCCAGCATTTT. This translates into CASSSSDSNQPQHF.

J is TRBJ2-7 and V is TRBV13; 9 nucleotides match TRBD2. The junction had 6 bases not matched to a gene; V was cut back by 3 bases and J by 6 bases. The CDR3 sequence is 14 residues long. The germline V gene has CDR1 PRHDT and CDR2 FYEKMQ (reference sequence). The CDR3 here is CASSFSGLASEQYF. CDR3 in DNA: TGTGCCAGCAGCTTTAGTGGACTAGCGAGCGAGCAGTACTTC.

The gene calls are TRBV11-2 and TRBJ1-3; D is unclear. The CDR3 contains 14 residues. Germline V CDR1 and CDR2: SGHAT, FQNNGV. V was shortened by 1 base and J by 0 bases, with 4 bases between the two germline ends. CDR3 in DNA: TGTGCCAGCAGCTTAGCCTTCTCTGGAAACACCATATATTTT. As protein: CASSLAFSGNTIYF.

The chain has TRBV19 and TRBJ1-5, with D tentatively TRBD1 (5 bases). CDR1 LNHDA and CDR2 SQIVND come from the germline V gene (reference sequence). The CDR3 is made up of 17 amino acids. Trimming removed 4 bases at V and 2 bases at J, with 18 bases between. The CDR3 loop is CASSKAGPFRGNQPQHF. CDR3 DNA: TGTGCCAGTAGTAAGGCAGGGCCGTTTCGGGGCAATCAGCCCCAGCATTTT.

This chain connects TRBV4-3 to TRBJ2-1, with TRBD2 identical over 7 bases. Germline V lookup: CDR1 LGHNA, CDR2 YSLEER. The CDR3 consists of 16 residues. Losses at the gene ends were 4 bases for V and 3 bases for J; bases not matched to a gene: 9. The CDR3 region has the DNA TGCGCCAGCAGCCTAGCGGGTAGCGGCTACTACAATGAGCAGTTCTTC. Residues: CASSLAGSGYYNEQFF.

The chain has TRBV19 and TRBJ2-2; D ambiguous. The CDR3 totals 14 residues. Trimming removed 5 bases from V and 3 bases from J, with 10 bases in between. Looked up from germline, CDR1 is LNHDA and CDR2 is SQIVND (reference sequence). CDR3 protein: CASSSHPHTGELFF. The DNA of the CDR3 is TGTGCCAGTAGTTCCCATCCCCACACCGGGGAGCTGTTTTTT.

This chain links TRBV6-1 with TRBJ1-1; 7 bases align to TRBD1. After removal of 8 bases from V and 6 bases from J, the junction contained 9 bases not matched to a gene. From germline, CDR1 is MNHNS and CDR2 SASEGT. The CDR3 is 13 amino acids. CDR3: CASFRDSLSEAFF. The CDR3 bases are TGTGCCAGCTTCCGGGACAGCCTATCTGAAGCTTTCTTT.

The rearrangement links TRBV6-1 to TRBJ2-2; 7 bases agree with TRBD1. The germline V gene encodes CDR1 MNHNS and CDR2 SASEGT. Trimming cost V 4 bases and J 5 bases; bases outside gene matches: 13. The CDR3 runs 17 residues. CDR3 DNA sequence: TGTGCCAGCAGTGTAACTAAGGGGGCAGGGGGAACCGGGGAGCTGTTTTTT. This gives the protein CASSVTKGAGGTGELFF.